This is a list of T cell receptor beta chains from one sample in a study of graft-versus-host responses after intestinal transplantation. Only in-frame clones appear in the TCRdb table, and some are missing; sequencing was by immunoSEQ multiplex PCR. In the table there are around 64,000 clones, 85% to 95% of which are singletons. These receptors' targets are unknown. The sequencing used unstimulated CD4+ T cells sorted from spleen or lymph node cells, collected before transplant. The receptors derive from a human donor who was the organ donor for an intestinal transplant. Each CDR3 is given with its conserved first and last residue. D genes are given only for firm matches. Where a row states a size, it is once, few, many or the class of an expanded clone; other rows omit it.

V	size	J	D	DNA	CDR3
TRBV15	NA	TRBJ2-1	NA	TGTGCCACCAGCAGAGATTACGAGCAGTTCTTC	CATSRDYEQFF
TRBV15	NA	TRBJ2-4	TRBD1	TGTGCCACCAGCATCCCGACAGGGAAAGCCAAAAACATTCAGTACTTC	CATSIPTGKAKNIQYF
TRBV4-2	NA	TRBJ1-2	NA	TGTGCCAGCAGCCAAGGCGTCAGCTACACCTTC	CASSQGVSYTF
TRBV6-5	NA	TRBJ2-3	NA	TGTGCCAGCAGACTAAAGGCTAGCACAGATACGCAGTATTTT	CASRLKASTDTQYF
TRBV30	NA	TRBJ2-1	NA	TGTGCCTGGAAAGGCGACAGCTCCTACAATGAGCAGTTCTTC	CAWKGDSSYNEQFF
TRBV19	few	TRBJ2-7	TRBD2	TGTGCCAGTAGTATAGCGGGGGGGCGTGAGCAGTACTTC	CASSIAGGREQYF
TRBV6-5	NA	TRBJ1-4	NA	TGTGCCAGCACGGGTTCGAACGGGGAAAAACTGTTTTTT	CASTGSNGEKLFF
TRBV10-3	NA	TRBJ2-1	NA	TGTGCCATCAGTGATCAGGGCTCCTACAATGAGCAGTTCTTC	CAISDQGSYNEQFF
TRBV7-2	few	TRBJ2-7	TRBD2	TGTGCCAGCAGCGCCCGGACTAGCGTCGAGCAGTACTTC	CASSARTSVEQYF
TRBV7-2	NA	TRBJ1-1	NA	TGTGCCAGCAGCTTAGCCGGGCCCTTGAACACTGAAGCTTTCTTT	CASSLAGPLNTEAFF
TRBV9	NA	TRBJ1-6	NA	TGTGCCAGCAGCCGAGATAAGTCCAATTCACCCCTCCACTTT	CASSRDKSNSPLHF
TRBV10-3	NA	TRBJ2-3	NA	TGTGCCATCAGTGAGGGGGGGTTGGGCACAGATACGCAGTATTTT	CAISEGGLGTDTQYF
TRBV7-9	NA	TRBJ2-7	NA	TGTGCCAGCAGCCGGGACTACGAGCAGTACTTC	CASSRDYEQYF
TRBV7-2	NA	TRBJ1-3	TRBD1	TGTGCCAGCAGGCCGACAGGGACTGGAAACACCATATATTTT	CASRPTGTGNTIYF
TRBV19	NA	TRBJ1-2	NA	TGTGCCAGTAGGTTGGGAGGACAGATGGGCGGCTACACCTTC	CASRLGGQMGGYTF
TRBV7-2	NA	TRBJ1-4	NA	TGTGCCAGCAGCTTAGCGGGGGGCGCTCTGTTTTTT	CASSLAGGALFF
TRBV6-6	NA	TRBJ1-1	NA	TGTGCCAGCAGTTACTCGAACGGGATGAACACTGAAGCTTTCTTT	CASSYSNGMNTEAFF
TRBV5-1	NA	TRBJ2-7	TRBD1	TGCGCCAGCAGTCCGGGACAGACCTACGAGCAGTACTTC	CASSPGQTYEQYF
TRBV29-1	NA	TRBJ2-5	TRBD1	TGCAGCGTCGACCGACAGGGAGAGACCCAGTACTTC	CSVDRQGETQYF
TRBV7-9	NA	TRBJ1-2	NA	TGTGCCAGCAGCCGAGGACCGGCTAACTATGGCTACACCTTC	CASSRGPANYGYTF
TRBV5-8	NA	TRBJ1-2	NA	TGTGCCAGCAGCCCCGCGGGAGACTATGGCTACACCTTC	CASSPAGDYGYTF
TRBV9	once	TRBJ2-4	TRBD2	TGTGCCAGCAGCCTCGGGACTAGCGGAAGGAACATTCAGTACTTC	CASSLGTSGRNIQYF
TRBV29-1	NA	TRBJ1-2	TRBD1	TGCAGCGGGGGACAGTCCTATGGCTACACCTTC	CSGGQSYGYTF
TRBV2	NA	TRBJ1-1	NA	TGTGCCAGCAGTGTGGGTCGAGTCACTGAAGCTTTCTTT	CASSVGRVTEAFF
TRBV19	NA	TRBJ2-6	NA	TGTGCCAGTAAAGACAGCCCTGGGGCCAACGTCCTGACTTTC	CASKDSPGANVLTF
TRBV6-1	few	TRBJ2-3	NA	TGTGCCAGCAGTTCTAGTGGGACTAGCACAGATACGCAGTATTTT	CASSSSGTSTDTQYF
TRBV5-4	NA	TRBJ1-2	TRBD1	TGTGCCAGCAGCTTTTCCGCGGGACAGGGTGGGGGCTACACCTTC	CASSFSAGQGGGYTF
TRBV15	NA	TRBJ2-7	TRBD2	TGTGCCACCAGCAACTGGCGGGGGGGCAAATACGAGCAGTACTTC	CATSNWRGGKYEQYF
TRBV7-2	NA	TRBJ2-1	TRBD2	TGTGCCAGCAGCTTCGTCGGCGGGGGGACGAATGAGCAGTTCTTC	CASSFVGGGTNEQFF
TRBV9	NA	TRBJ2-3	TRBD2	TGTGCCAGCAGTCATAGCGGGGGGGCCACAGATACGCAGTATTTT	CASSHSGGATDTQYF
TRBV7-2	NA	TRBJ2-2	NA	TGTGCCAGCAGCTTAGGGGGGCGGGGGCCCGCCGGGGAGCTGTTTTTT	CASSLGGRGPAGELFF
TRBV11-2	NA	TRBJ2-3	TRBD2	TGTGCCAGCAGCTTAGTAGGTGGACTAGCCGGAGATACGCAGTATTTT	CASSLVGGLAGDTQYF
TRBV4-1	once	TRBJ1-2	NA	TGCGCCAGCAGCCAAGTCGGTCGGAGGGATCATGGCTACACCTTC	CASSQVGRRDHGYTF
TRBV4-2	NA	TRBJ2-1	TRBD2	TGTGCCAGCAGCCAAGGACTAGCGGGGGGGAATGAGCAGTTCTTC	CASSQGLAGGNEQFF
TRBV6-6	NA	TRBJ1-1	TRBD1	TGTGCCAGCAGTTACGAGCAGGGGGCAGTTGAAGCTTTCTTT	CASSYEQGAVEAFF
TRBV7-2	NA	TRBJ1-3	NA	TGTGCCAGCAGCCCAAAAGGGGCTGGAAACACCATATATTTT	CASSPKGAGNTIYF
TRBV7-2	NA	TRBJ2-7	NA	TGTGCCAGCAGCGCCTCCGGGACACTCTCCTACGAGCAGTACTTC	CASSASGTLSYEQYF